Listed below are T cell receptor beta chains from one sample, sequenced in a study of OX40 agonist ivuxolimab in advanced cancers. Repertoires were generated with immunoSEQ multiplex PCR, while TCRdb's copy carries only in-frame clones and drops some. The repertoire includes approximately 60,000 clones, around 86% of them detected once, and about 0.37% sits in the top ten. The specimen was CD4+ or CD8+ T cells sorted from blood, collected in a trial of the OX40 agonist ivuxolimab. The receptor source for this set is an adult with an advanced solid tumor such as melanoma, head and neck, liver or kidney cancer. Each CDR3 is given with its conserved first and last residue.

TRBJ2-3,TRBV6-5,CASSYGGPDTQYF
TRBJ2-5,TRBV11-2,CASTPGRTSGETQYF
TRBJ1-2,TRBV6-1,CASSERQGGNYGYTF
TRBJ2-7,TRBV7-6,CASSLRSGQTYEQYF
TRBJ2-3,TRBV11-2,CASSLDGRGGTDTQYF
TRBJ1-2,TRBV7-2,CASSLRGASYGYTF
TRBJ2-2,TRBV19,CASSIDRGTGELFF
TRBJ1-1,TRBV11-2,CASSLRGNTEAFF
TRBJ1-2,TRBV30,CAWSPPGGQGYGYTF
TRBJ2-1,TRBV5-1,CASSLPGQGRNEQFF
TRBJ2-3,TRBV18,CASSPPNRAGTDTQYF
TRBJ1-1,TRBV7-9,CASSTGQGGNTEAFF
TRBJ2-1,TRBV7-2,CASSLGWGPYNEQFF
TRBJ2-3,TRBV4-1,CASSAGPLDTQYF
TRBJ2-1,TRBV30,CAWSKGGAYNEQFF
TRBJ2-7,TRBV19,CASSIPGGKSYEQYF
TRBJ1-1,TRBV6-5,CASSVGGHEAFF
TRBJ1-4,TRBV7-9,CASSLVVNEKLFF
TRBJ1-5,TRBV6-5,CASSYSPGSNQPQHF
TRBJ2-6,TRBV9,CASSVALSGANVLTF
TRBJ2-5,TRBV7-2,CASSLSVRLAGGEETQYF
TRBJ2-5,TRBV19,CASSGSLVPQETQYF
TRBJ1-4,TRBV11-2,CASSLGTLTTNEKLFF
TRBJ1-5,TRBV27,CASSSRDRGGNQPQHF
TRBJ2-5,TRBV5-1,CASSLGTYQETQYF
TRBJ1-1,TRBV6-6,CASSSPDGRAEAFF
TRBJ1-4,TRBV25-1,CASSFPGTGNEKLFF
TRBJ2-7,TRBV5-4,CASSLARTEQYF
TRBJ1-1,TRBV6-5,CASSYSQGVNTEAFF
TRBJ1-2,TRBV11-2,CASSSQRHGRYGYTF
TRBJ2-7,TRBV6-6,CAGGGTGTSYEQYF
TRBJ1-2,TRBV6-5,CASSSNPDSYGYTF
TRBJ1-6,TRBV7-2,CASSLQGLGGGRPLHF
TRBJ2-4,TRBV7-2,CASSTPRGAKNIQYF
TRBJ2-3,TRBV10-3,CAITPHRRESTDTQYF
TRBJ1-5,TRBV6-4,CASSESLDSQPQHF
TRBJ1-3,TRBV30,CAWGGGATGNTIYF
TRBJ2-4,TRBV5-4,CASSPGLAGGLAKNIQYF
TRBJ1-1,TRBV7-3,CASSQQRNTEAFF
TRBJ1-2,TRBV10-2,CASSVGRGGDYGYTF
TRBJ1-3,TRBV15,CATSRDSFSGNTIYF
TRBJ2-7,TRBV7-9,CASSLEGQNYEQYF
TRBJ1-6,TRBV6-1,CASSELPEIGAPLHF
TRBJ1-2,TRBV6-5,CATVTQGTGYIF
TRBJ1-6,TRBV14,CASSQAVGNSPLHF
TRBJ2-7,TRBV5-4,CASSSGLGSYEQYF
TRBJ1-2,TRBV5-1,CASSSEWSQRRYGYTF
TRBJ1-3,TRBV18,CASSQGASGNTIYF
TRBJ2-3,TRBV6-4,CASSKGSTSTDTQYF
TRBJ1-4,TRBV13,CASSLRGGGEKLFF
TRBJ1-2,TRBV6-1,CASSERGTAYGYTF
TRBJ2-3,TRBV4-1,CASSQTGSRTTDTQYF
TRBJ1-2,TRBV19,CASQDRVVGYGYTF
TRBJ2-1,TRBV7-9,CASSLARPIDEQFF
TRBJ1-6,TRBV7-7,CASSQGVGSPLHF
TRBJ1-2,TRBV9,CASCPGPVNYGYTF